These 21 T cell receptor beta chains were all obtained from the same sample, sequenced in a study of shared clonotypes between healthy human individuals. The table came from immunoSEQ multiplex PCR; TCRdb's copy has only in-frame clones and leaves some out. The sample contains around 750,000 clones, approximately 79% of which appear only once. The sequenced material came from memory CD4+ T cells sorted from blood. The subset denotes: CD45RA-negative fraction. Receptors originate from a woman aged 25 to 39 in good health.

The chain has TRBV7-9 and TRBJ1-1, with no clear D. Between the trimmed V and J ends, which lost 3 bases and 4 bases, there was a span of 12 bases. CDR1 and CDR2 (germline): SEHNR, FQNEAQ (reference sequence). The CDR3 has 14 residues. The CDR3 sequence is CASSLGMSVTEAFF. The CDR3 coding sequence is TGTGCCAGCAGCTTGGGGATGAGTGTCACTGAAGCTTTCTTT.

The chain has TRBV6-6 and TRBJ2-3; D uncertain. Germline assignment: CDR1 MNHNY and CDR2 SVGAGI (reference sequence). V was shortened by 6 bases and J by 4 bases, with 20 bases between the two germline ends. The CDR3 has 16 amino acids. CDR3 protein: CASRDRVGGDSDTQYF. The CDR3 nucleotides are TGTGCCAGCAGGGATAGGGTAGGCGGAGACTCAGATACGCAGTATTTT.

This clone was found once. This chain uses TRBV19 with TRBJ1-2; 9 bases align to TRBD1. The ends lost 5 bases at V and 5 bases at J; junction bases unmatched: 6. CDR1 LNHDA and CDR2 SQIVND come from the germline V gene (reference sequence). The CDR3 consists of 14 residues. CDR3 amino acids: CASSLDRGIYGYTF. The DNA for the CDR3 is TGTGCCAGTAGTCTGGACAGGGGAATTTATGGCTACACCTTC.

This clone was detected only a few times. The rearrangement links TRBV9 to TRBJ2-2; D is unclear. This CDR3 contains 13 residues. CDR1 and CDR2 from the germline V gene are SGDLS and YYNGEE. The V gene lost 0 bases and the J gene lost 6 bases, with 6 bases spanning the gap. CDR3 DNA: TGTGCCAGCAGCGTAGAAGGGTCCGGGGAGCTGTTTTTT. Encoded protein: CASSVEGSGELFF.

The chain uses TRBV19 and TRBJ1-3; D call uncertain. The V end lost 8 bases, the J end lost 0 bases, and 11 bases lay between the germline ends. The V gene's germline CDR1 is LNHDA and CDR2 SQIVND (reference sequence). This CDR3 spans 14 amino acids. The CDR3 reads CASQYIFSGNTIYF. In nucleotides, the CDR3 is TGTGCCAGTCAATACATCTTCTCTGGAAACACCATATATTTT.

Concerning this clone itself: Other DNA sequences within the sample encode an identical CDR3. This sequence joins TRBV5-1 and TRBJ2-6; D uncertain. Germline-derived CDR1 and CDR2 are SGHRS and YFSETQ. V shed 2 bases and J shed 2 bases, with 8 bases lying between them. The CDR3 sequence is 15 residues long. For the CDR3, the DNA is TGCGCCAGCAGCTTATCAACGACTGGGGCCAACGTCCTGACTTTC. Translated: CASSLSTTGANVLTF.

This clone was counted between two and nine times. This chain links TRBV6-6 with TRBJ1-2; maybe TRBD1 (5 bases). This CDR3 comprises 14 residues. The V gene's germline CDR1 is MNHNY and CDR2 SVGAGI (reference sequence). Trimming removed 2 bases from V and 4 bases from J, with 11 bases in between. CDR3 sequence reads: CASSYRDGSYGYTF. As DNA, the CDR3 is TGTGCCAGCAGTTACCGGGACGGAAGCTATGGCTACACCTTC.

The rearrangement uses TRBV4-1 and TRBJ2-5; the match to TRBD1 covers 9 bases. Losses at the gene ends were 0 bases for V and 5 bases for J; bases not matched to a gene: 4. This CDR3 region has 15 residues. Germline assignment: CDR1 MGHRA and CDR2 YSYEKL. Here the CDR3 DNA reads TGCGCCAGCAGCCAAGATGGGACAGGGAGTGAGACCCAGTACTTC. It encodes CASSQDGTGSETQYF.

This clone was observed a single time. The chain has TRBV7-9 and TRBJ2-7; TRBD2 is a possible D gene (5 bases). The germline V gene has CDR1 SEHNR and CDR2 FQNEAQ (reference sequence). Trimming removed 3 bases at V and 4 bases at J, with 16 bases between. The CDR3 runs to 15 residues. The CDR3 DNA reads as TGTGCCAGCAGCTTGGGAGACCCGACTGTATACGAGCAGTACTTC. Amino acids: CASSLGDPTVYEQYF.

This sequence joins TRBV27 and TRBJ2-5, with D unresolved. This CDR3 spans 17 amino acids. Germline CDR1 and CDR2: MNHEY and SMNVEV (reference sequence). V was trimmed by 0 bases and J by 4 bases, leaving 18 bases between them. The CDR3 DNA reads as TGTGCCAGCAGTTTATCGCCCCAAACACCCCTGGGAGAGACCCAGTACTTC. Translation gives CASSLSPQTPLGETQYF.

The genes are TRBV5-1 and TRBJ2-7, with a possible D match to TRBD1 (5 bases). This CDR3 has 14 amino acids. CDR1 and CDR2 from the germline V gene are SGHRS and YFSETQ. Between the trimmed V and J ends, which lost 5 bases and 5 bases, there was a span of 17 bases. CDR3 amino acids: CASRSGQGRDEQYF. As DNA, the CDR3 is TGCGCCAGCAGGTCTGGGCAGGGTAGGGACGAGCAGTACTTC.

The rearrangement links TRBV14 to TRBJ1-1; D not resolved. CDR1 and CDR2 (germline): SGHDN, FVKESK. This CDR3 region has 16 residues. V dropped 0 bases and J dropped 8 bases, with 19 bases sitting between them. The CDR3: CASSQDGSDPGGEAFF. The CDR3 bases are TGTGCCAGCAGCCAAGACGGATCGGACCCGGGCGGGGAAGCTTTCTTT.

The gene calls are TRBV7-2 and TRBJ2-2; D gene unclear. There are 12 residues in the CDR3. Deletions cut 7 bases from V and 1 base from J, with 4 bases between. CDR1 is SGHTA and CDR2 is FQGNSA in the germline V gene. The DNA of the CDR3 is TGTGCCAGCACGCTGAACACCGGGGAGCTGTTTTTT. Protein sequence: CASTLNTGELFF.

A single count supports this clone. This rearrangement joins TRBV11-1 to TRBJ1-4; 9 bases are a match to TRBD1. V shed 4 bases, J shed 8 bases, and the junction held 5 bases outside the gene matches. Germline V gives CDR1 SGHAT, CDR2 FQDESV (reference sequence). CDR3 length: 14 amino acids. The CDR3 region has the DNA TGTGCCAGCAGCTGGGGACAGGGCGGAGAAAAACTGTTTTTT. Translated, it gives CASSWGQGGEKLFF.

The chain couples TRBV27 to TRBJ1-2; D ambiguous. V gave up 5 bases and J gave up 4 bases, with 11 bases separating them. Per the germline V gene, CDR1 is MNHEY and CDR2 is SMNVEV (reference sequence). CDR3 length: 13 residues. CDR3 DNA sequence: TGTGCCAGCAGTCCGACGCACACCTATGGCTACACCTTC. Protein sequence: CASSPTHTYGYTF.

V is TRBV7-2 and J is TRBJ2-7, with D possibly TRBD2 on 6 matching bases. The germline V gene has CDR1 SGHTA and CDR2 FQGNSA. Trimming removed 5 bases at V and 7 bases at J, with 21 bases between. The CDR3 has 15 amino acids. The CDR3 loop is CASSQGGGLPAEQYF. DNA of the CDR3: TGTGCCAGCAGCCAAGGTGGAGGGCTGCCGGCTGAGCAGTACTTC.

This rearrangement joins TRBV28 to TRBJ2-7; 10 nucleotides match TRBD1. The CDR3 runs 15 residues. J was trimmed by 6 bases and V by 4 bases; bases with no gene match: 9. Germline values: CDR1 MDHEN, CDR2 SYDVKM. In DNA form, the CDR3 reads TGTGCCAGCAGTTCTCCGGGACAGGGGTACCGCGAGCAGTACTTC. This sequence encodes CASSSPGQGYREQYF.

This chain connects TRBV9 to TRBJ1-5; tentative D call: TRBD1 (6 bases). Germline V lookup: CDR1 SGDLS, CDR2 YYNGEE. The CDR3 consists of 14 residues. With 3 bases removed from V and 10 bases from J, the gap between germline ends came to 17 bases. The CDR3 sequence is CASSGPGRGGPQHF. The CDR3 DNA reads as TGTGCCAGCAGCGGACCAGGCAGGGGAGGTCCCCAGCATTTT.

The chain uses TRBV2 and TRBJ1-4, with D tentatively TRBD1 (6 bases). V lost 6 bases to trimming and J lost 4 bases, with 15 bases between them. The CDR3 has 15 residues. CDR1 is SNHLY and CDR2 is FYNNEI in the germline V gene. The CDR3 protein is CASSQRRDINEKLFF. CDR3 sequence (DNA): TGTGCCAGCAGCCAAAGAAGGGACATTAATGAAAAACTGTTTTTT.

This chain joins TRBV29-1 and TRBJ1-4; D unclear. The V and J ends lost 4 bases and 8 bases respectively, with 14 bases between them. Germline lookup yields CDR1 SQVTM and CDR2 ANQGSEA. This CDR3 has 13 residues. The CDR3 DNA is TGCAGCGTTGTTACAGTCCTTGGCGAAAAACTGTTTTTT. Translated, it gives CSVVTVLGEKLFF.

J is TRBJ2-5 and V is TRBV29-1; TRBD2 matches 8 bases. CDR1 and CDR2 from the germline V gene are SQVTM and ANQGSEA. The CDR3 sequence is 13 residues long. V shed 4 bases and J 3 bases; nucleotides not matched to a gene: 4. CDR3 in DNA: TGCAGCGTTGGTGGGACTAGTGAAGAGACCCAGTACTTC. It specifies CSVGGTSEETQYF.